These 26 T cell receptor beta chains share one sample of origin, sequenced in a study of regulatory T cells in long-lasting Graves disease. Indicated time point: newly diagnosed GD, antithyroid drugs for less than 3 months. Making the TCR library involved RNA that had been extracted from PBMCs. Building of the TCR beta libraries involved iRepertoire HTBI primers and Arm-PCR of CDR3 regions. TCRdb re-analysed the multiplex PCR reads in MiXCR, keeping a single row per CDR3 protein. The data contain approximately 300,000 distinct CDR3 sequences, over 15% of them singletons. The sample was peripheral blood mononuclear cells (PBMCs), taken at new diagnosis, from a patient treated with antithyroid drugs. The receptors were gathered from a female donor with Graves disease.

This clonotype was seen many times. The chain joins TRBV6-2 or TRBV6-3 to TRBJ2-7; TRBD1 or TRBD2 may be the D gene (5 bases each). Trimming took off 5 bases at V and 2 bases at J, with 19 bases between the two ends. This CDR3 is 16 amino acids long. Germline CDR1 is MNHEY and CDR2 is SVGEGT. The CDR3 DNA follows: TGTGCCAGCAGTCAAATTCGCCGGGACGGACCCTACGAGCAGTACTTC. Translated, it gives CASSQIRRDGPYEQYF.

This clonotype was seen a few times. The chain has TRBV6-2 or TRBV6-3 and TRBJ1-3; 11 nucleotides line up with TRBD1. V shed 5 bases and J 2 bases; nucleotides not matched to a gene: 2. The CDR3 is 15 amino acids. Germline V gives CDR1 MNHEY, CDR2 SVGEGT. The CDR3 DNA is TGTGCCAGCAGTGAGGGACAGGGGGCTGGAAACACCATATATTTT. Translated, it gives CASSEGQGAGNTIYF.

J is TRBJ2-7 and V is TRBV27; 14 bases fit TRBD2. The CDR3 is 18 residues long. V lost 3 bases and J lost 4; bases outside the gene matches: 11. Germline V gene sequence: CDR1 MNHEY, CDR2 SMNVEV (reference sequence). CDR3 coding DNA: TGTGCCAGCAGTTTGTTGGGGACTAGCGGGAGCGGCTGGTACGAGCAGTACTTC. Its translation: CASSLLGTSGSGWYEQYF.

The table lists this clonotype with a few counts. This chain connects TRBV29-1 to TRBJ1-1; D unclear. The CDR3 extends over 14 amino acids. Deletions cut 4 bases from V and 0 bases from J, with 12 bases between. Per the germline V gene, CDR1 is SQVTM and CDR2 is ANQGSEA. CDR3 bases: TGCAGCGTTGTCCACGCCGTGGTGAACACTGAAGCTTTCTTT. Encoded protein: CSVVHAVVNTEAFF.

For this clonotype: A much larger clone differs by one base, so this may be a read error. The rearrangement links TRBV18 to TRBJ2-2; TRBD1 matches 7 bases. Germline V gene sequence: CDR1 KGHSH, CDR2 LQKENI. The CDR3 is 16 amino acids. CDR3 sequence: CASSPYRGPNIGELFF. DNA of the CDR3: TGTGCCAGCTCGCCCTACAGGGGACCGAACATCGGGGAGCTGTTTTTT. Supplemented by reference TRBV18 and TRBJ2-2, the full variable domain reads NAGVMQNPRHLVRRRGQEARLRCSPMKGHSHVYWYRQLPEEGLKFMVYLQKENIIDESGMPKERFSAEFPKEGPSILRIQQVVRGDSAAYFCASSPYRGPNIGELFFGEGSRLTVL.

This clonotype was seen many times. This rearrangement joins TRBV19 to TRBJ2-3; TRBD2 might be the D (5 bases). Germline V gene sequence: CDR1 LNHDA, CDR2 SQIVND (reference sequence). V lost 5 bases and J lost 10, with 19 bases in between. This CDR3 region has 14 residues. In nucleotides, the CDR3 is TGTGCCAGTAGTGACGGAGGAATGCGGGTTCCGCAGTATTTT. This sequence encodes CASSDGGMRVPQYF.

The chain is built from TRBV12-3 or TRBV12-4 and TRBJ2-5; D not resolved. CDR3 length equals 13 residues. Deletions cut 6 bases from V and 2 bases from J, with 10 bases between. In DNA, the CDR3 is TGTGCCAGCAGGACTGGAACACAAGAGACCCAGTACTTC. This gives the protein CASRTGTQETQYF.

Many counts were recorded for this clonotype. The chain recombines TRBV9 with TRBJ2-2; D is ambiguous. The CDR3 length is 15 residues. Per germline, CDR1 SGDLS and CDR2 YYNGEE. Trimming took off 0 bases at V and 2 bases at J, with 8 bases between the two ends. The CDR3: CASSVGYSNTGELFF. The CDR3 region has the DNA TGTGCCAGCAGCGTAGGGTACTCCAACACCGGGGAGCTGTTTTTT.

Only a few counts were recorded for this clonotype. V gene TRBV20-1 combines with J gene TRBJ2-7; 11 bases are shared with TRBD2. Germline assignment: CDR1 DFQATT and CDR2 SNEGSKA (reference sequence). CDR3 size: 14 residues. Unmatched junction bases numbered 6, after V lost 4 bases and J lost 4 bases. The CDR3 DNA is TGCAGTGCTAATTCCATAGCGGGAGGGTACGAGCAGTACTTC. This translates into CSANSIAGGYEQYF.

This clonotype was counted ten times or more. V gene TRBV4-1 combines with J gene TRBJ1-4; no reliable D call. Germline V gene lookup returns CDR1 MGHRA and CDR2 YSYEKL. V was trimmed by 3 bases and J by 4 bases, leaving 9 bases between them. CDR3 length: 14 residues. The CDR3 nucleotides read TGCGCCAGCAGCCAGCGCGTAGTTAATGAAAAACTGTTTTTT. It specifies CASSQRVVNEKLFF.

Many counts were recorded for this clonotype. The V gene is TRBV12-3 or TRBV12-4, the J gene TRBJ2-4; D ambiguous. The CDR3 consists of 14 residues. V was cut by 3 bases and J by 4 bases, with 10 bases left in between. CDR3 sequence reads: CASSLNGRKNIQYF. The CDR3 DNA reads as TGTGCCAGCAGTTTGAACGGGCGGAAAAACATTCAGTACTTC.

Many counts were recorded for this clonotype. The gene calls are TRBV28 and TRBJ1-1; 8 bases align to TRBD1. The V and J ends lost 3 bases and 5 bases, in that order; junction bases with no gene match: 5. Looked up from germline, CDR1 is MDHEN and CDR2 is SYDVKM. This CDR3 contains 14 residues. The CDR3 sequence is CASSFHRGGTEAFF. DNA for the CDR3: TGTGCCAGCAGTTTTCACAGGGGGGGGACTGAAGCTTTCTTT.

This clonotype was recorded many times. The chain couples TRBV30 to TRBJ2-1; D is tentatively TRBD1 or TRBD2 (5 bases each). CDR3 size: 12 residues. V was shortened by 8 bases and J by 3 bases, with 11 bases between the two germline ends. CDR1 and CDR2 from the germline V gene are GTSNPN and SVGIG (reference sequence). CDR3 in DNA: TGTGCCCGGGGCAGGCTCTACAATGAGCAGTTCTTC. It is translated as CARGRLYNEQFF.

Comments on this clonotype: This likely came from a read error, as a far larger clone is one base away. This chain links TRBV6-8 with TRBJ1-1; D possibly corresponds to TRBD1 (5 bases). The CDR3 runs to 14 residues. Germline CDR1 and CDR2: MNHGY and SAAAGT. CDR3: CATSPDRGNTEAFF. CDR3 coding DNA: TGTGCCACCAGTCCAGACAGAGGAAACACTGAAGCTTTCTTT.

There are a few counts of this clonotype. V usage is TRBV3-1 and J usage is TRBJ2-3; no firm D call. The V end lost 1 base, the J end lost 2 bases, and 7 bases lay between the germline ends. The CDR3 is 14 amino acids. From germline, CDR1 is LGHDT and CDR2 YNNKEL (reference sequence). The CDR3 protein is CASSQALFTDTQYF. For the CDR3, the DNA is TGTGCCAGCAGCCAAGCTCTTTTCACAGATACGCAGTATTTT.

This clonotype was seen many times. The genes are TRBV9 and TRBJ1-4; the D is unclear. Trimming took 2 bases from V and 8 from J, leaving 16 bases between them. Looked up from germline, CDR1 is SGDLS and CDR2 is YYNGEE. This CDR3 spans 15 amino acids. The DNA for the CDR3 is TGTGCCAGCAGCGTCTCTACTTCCAACGACGAAAAACTGTTTTTT. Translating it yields CASSVSTSNDEKLFF.

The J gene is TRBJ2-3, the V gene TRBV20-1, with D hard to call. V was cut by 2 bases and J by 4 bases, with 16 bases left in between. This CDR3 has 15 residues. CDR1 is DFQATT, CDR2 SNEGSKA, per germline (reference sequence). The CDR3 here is CSARPVLDPPDTQYF. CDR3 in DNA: TGCAGTGCTAGACCGGTTTTGGATCCCCCAGATACGCAGTATTTT.

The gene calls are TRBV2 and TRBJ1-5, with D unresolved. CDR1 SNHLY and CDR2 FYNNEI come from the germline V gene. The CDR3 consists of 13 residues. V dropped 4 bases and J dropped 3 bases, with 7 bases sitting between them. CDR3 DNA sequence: TGTGCCAGCAGTGCACAGATCAATCAGCCCCAGCATTTT. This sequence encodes CASSAQINQPQHF.

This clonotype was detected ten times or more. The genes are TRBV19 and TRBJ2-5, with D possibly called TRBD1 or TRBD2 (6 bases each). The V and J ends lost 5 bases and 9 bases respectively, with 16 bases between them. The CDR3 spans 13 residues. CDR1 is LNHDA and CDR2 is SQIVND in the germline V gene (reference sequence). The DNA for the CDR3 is TGTGCCAGTAGTGCTGGGTGGGGGGCGTCCCAGTACTTC. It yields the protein CASSAGWGASQYF. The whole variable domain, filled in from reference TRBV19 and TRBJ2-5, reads DGGITQSPKYLFRKEGQNVTLSCEQNLNHDAMYWYRQDPGQGLRLIYYSQIVNDFQKGDIAEGYSVSREKKESFPLTVTSAQKNPTAFYLCASSAGWGASQYFGPGTRLLVL.

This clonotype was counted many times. CDR3 amino acids: CASSFNPGQKNTEAFF. The DNA for the CDR3 is TGTGCCAGCAGCTTTAACCCGGGACAGAAGAACACTGAAGCTTTCTTT. The rearrangement uses TRBV7-9 and TRBJ1-1, with 7 bases fitting TRBD1. The V and J ends lost 3 bases and 1 base, in that order; junction bases with no gene match: 8. The CDR3 is made up of 16 amino acids. Germline CDR1 reads SEHNR; CDR2 reads FQNEAQ (reference sequence).

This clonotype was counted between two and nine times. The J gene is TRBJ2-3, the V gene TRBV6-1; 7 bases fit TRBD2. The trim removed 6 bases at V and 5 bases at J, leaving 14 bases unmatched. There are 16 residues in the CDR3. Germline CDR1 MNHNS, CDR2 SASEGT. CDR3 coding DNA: TGTGCCAGCAGGGGGACGGGTGCGGGAGTGATAGATACGCAGTATTTT. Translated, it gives CASRGTGAGVIDTQYF.

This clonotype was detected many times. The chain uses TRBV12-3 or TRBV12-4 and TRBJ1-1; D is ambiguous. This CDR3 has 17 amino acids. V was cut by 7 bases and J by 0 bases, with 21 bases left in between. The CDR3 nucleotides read TGTGCCAGCACTAAACCCGTTACAGAACCGATGAACACTGAAGCTTTCTTT. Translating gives CASTKPVTEPMNTEAFF.

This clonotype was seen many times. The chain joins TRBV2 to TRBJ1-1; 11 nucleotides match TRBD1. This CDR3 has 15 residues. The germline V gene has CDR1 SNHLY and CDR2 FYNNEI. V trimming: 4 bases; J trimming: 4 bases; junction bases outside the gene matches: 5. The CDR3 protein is CASSGTGGAFTEAFF. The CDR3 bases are TGTGCCAGCAGTGGGACAGGGGGCGCGTTCACTGAAGCTTTCTTT.

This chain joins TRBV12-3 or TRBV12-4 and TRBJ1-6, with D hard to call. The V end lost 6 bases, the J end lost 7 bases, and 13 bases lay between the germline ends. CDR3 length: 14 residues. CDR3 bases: TGTGCCAGCAGCTTTTCAAGCGACAATTCACCCCTCCACTTT. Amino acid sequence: CASSFSSDNSPLHF.

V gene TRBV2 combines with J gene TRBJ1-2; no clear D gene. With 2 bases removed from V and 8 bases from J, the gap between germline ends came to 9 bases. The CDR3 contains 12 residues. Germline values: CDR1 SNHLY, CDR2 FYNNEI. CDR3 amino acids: CASSEIPEGYTF. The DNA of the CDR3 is TGTGCCAGCAGTGAAATCCCCGAGGGCTACACCTTC.

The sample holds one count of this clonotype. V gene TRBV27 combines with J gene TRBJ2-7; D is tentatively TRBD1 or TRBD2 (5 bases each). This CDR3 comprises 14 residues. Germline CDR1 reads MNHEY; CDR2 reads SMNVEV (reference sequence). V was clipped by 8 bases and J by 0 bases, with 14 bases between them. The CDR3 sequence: CASPQRDLSYEQYF. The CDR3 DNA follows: TGTGCCAGCCCGCAAAGGGACCTCTCCTACGAGCAGTACTTC.